The T cell receptor beta chain described here comes from a study of CD8 T cells in Susac syndrome. Regarding the study as a whole: By the study's own acknowledgment, its TCR sequencing and HLA analysis included relatively few individuals.

Germline lookup yields CDR1 DFQATT and CDR2 SNEGSKA (reference sequence). The CDR3 consists of 13 residues. Trimming took off 3 bases at V and 0 bases at J, with 8 bases between the two ends. cDNA came from around 0.5 to 1 ug RNA primed by random hexamers. Across 54 Vbeta and 13 Jbeta, immunoSEQ multiplex PCR amplified TCR beta CDR3. Via MiXCR, TCRdb re-called the immunoSEQ multiplex PCR reads, giving one row per CDR3 protein. The data contain about 120,000 distinct CDR3 sequences, 85% to 95% of them singletons. In blood CD8+ and CD4+ T cells, TCR beta underwent sequencing. The healthy controls were matched to patients by age and sex. Comments on this clonotype: Its antigen remains unidentified.

The TCR originated in a human donor in good health. The chain is built from TRBV20-1 and TRBJ1-2; no firm D call. Sequenced: CD8+ T cells from PBMCs. This chain's CDR3 is CSARTPPNYGYTF. In DNA form, the CDR3 reads TGCAGTGCTAGGACTCCCCCTAACTATGGCTACACCTTC.